This is a list of T cell receptor beta chains from one sample in a study of T-cell memory formation after mild COVID-19. TCRdb reanalysed the 5' RACE reads using MiXCR and keeps one entry per CDR3 protein. The sample carries about 430,000 distinct CDR3 sequences, 24% recorded once. Input material: PBMCs or a T cell subset sorted from them (not recorded which). These receptor sequences come from an adult woman who had mild COVID-19 (a few samples of this study predate the infection). Cell type and time point are not known. CDR3s include the opening cysteine and the closing phenylalanine or tryptophan. Each record gives: clone size, J gene, D gene, V gene, CDR3 protein, CDR3 DNA. D genes are given only for firm matches. Size values are once, few and many counts, or a class for expanded clones, and some rows have none.

>once|TRBJ2-7|.|TRBV7-2
CASSLAVVGEQYF
TGTGCCAGCAGCTTAGCCGTTGTGGGGGAGCAGTACTTC
>once|TRBJ1-2|TRBD1|TRBV4-1
CASSQESTGGRGGYTF
TGCGCCAGCAGCCAAGAATCGACAGGGGGCAGGGGTGGCTACACCTTC
>.|TRBJ1-1|.|TRBV9
CASSVDPGTEAFF
TGTGCCAGCAGCGTAGATCCGGGCACTGAAGCTTTCTTT
>.|TRBJ2-3|TRBD2|TRBV20-1
CSARDWRERQDTQYF
TGCAGTGCCCGTGATTGGCGGGAGCGGCAAGATACGCAGTATTTT
>.|TRBJ2-1|.|TRBV5-1
CASSLEGVRGNEQFF
TGCGCCAGCAGCTTGGAAGGGGTGAGGGGCAATGAGCAGTTCTTC
>.|TRBJ2-4|.|TRBV9
CASSVGGGGGENIQYF
TGTGCCAGCAGCGTAGGTGGGGGAGGAGGCGAAAACATTCAGTACTTC
>.|TRBJ2-7|.|TRBV12-3/TRBV12-4
CATARGGTEAYEQYF
TGTGCCACCGCACGTGGGGGGACGGAAGCCTACGAGCAGTACTTC
>.|TRBJ2-7|TRBD2|TRBV7-9
CASSSSPGLAGARTYEQYF
TGTGCCAGCAGCTCCAGCCCGGGACTAGCGGGAGCCCGCACCTACGAGCAGTACTTC
>few|TRBJ2-1|TRBD2|TRBV25-1
CASSDPTGLAPPFF
TGTGCCAGCAGTGACCCGACCGGACTAGCTCCGCCGTTCTTC
>.|TRBJ2-1|TRBD2|TRBV2
CASSEERGYNEQFF
TGTGCCAGCAGTGAAGAGCGGGGGTACAATGAGCAGTTCTTC
>few|TRBJ1-2|.|TRBV5-1
CASSLGTEFYGYTF
TGCGCCAGCAGCTTGGGGACAGAATTCTATGGCTACACCTTC
>few|TRBJ2-1|.|TRBV29-1
CSARSGDGEQFF
TGCAGCGCCCGATCCGGGGATGGGGAGCAGTTCTTC
>few|TRBJ2-7|.|TRBV29-1
CSVVQQGFPEQYF
TGCAGCGTTGTACAACAGGGTTTTCCCGAGCAGTACTTC
>few|TRBJ2-7|.|TRBV20-1
CSARGPLVYEQYF
TGCAGTGCTAGAGGACCACTAGTGTACGAGCAGTACTTC
>.|TRBJ2-2|.|TRBV27
CASKLGTGRQGKSGELFF
TGTGCCAGCAAATTGGGGACTGGGAGACAGGGCAAGAGCGGGGAGCTGTTTTTT
>few|TRBJ1-1|.|TRBV12-3/TRBV12-4
CASSLVGRAPEAFF
TGTGCCAGCAGTTTAGTGGGGAGGGCCCCTGAAGCTTTCTTT
>.|TRBJ2-7|.|TRBV30
CAWTWRYGSYEQYF
TGTGCCTGGACTTGGCGGTACGGCTCCTACGAGCAGTACTTC
>few|TRBJ2-5|.|TRBV5-1
CASSLAEQETQYF
TGCGCCAGCAGCTTGGCGGAGCAAGAGACCCAGTACTTC
>.|TRBJ1-5|TRBD1|TRBV3-1
CASSYDRGGQPQHF
TGTGCCAGCAGCTACGACAGGGGAGGACAGCCCCAGCATTTT
>.|TRBJ1-2|TRBD1|TRBV10-3
CAIQTGGHGYTF
TGTGCCATCCAGACAGGGGGCCATGGCTACACCTTC
>few|TRBJ2-1|TRBD2|TRBV6-2/TRBV6-3
CASSYFGRGDNEQFF
TGTGCCAGCAGTTACTTCGGGAGGGGGGACAATGAGCAGTTCTTC
>.|TRBJ2-7|.|TRBV20-1
CSASNREQYF
TGCAGTGCTAGTAACAGGGAGCAGTACTTC
>few|TRBJ1-1|TRBD1|TRBV7-9
CASSFIGTGPERIDTEAFF
TGTGCCAGCAGCTTCATTGGGACAGGGCCAGAGAGAATAGACACTGAAGCTTTCTTT
>few|TRBJ2-2|TRBD1|TRBV6-2/TRBV6-3
CASSYPPTGALNTGELFF
TGTGCCAGCAGTTACCCTCCGACAGGGGCTTTGAACACCGGGGAGCTGTTTTTT
>.|TRBJ2-3|TRBD1|TRBV11-1
CASSRRTGITDTQYF
TGTGCCAGCAGCCGTCGGACAGGGATCACAGATACGCAGTATTTT
>few|TRBJ2-5|TRBD2|TRBV20-1
CSAVSGGAAETQYF
TGCAGTGCCGTTAGCGGGGGGGCAGCGGAGACCCAGTACTTC
>few|TRBJ1-2|.|TRBV29-1
CSAASLYGYTF
TGCAGCGCCGCCTCCCTCTATGGCTACACCTTC
>few|TRBJ1-1|TRBD1|TRBV12-3/TRBV12-4
CASKGTGMNTEAFF
TGTGCCAGCAAAGGGACAGGCATGAACACTGAAGCTTTCTTT
>few|TRBJ1-2|.|TRBV20-1
CSARDGVSYGYTF
TGCAGTGCTAGAGATGGAGTGTCCTATGGCTACACCTTC
>few|TRBJ1-4|.|TRBV24-1
CATSDPTDGFNEKLFF
TGTGCCACCAGTGATCCGACGGACGGCTTTAATGAAAAACTGTTTTTT
>.|TRBJ1-6|.|TRBV7-3
CASSATGYLSPLHF
TGTGCCAGCAGCGCTACAGGTTATCTTTCACCCCTCCACTTT
>few|TRBJ2-7|.|TRBV5-1
CASSLGSSYYYEQYF
TGCGCCAGCAGCTTAGGCAGCTCCTACTACTACGAGCAGTACTTC
>few|TRBJ2-7|.|TRBV29-1
CSVASGVYEQYF
TGCAGCGTTGCGTCAGGGGTGTACGAGCAGTACTTC
>.|TRBJ2-3|.|TRBV29-1
CSTSSSGTDTQYF
TGCAGCACCTCCTCTTCCGGGACAGATACGCAGTATTTT
>.|TRBJ1-3|.|TRBV15
CATSRDPTGNTIYF
TGTGCCACCAGCAGAGATCCGACTGGAAACACCATATATTTT
>few|TRBJ1-5|.|TRBV25-1
CASSEGGQGVTQPQHF
TGTGCCAGCAGTGAAGGCGGGCAGGGAGTGACTCAGCCCCAGCATTTT
>few|TRBJ2-1|TRBD2|TRBV9
CASSPGTSGGTYNEQFF
TGTGCCAGCAGCCCCGGGACTAGCGGGGGGACCTACAATGAGCAGTTCTTC
>.|TRBJ2-7|TRBD2|TRBV7-9
CASSWGGNPLYEQYF
TGTGCCAGCAGCTGGGGGGGTAACCCCCTCTACGAGCAGTACTTC
>.|TRBJ1-5|.|TRBV7-2
CASSVEGDQPQHF
TGTGCCAGCAGCGTGGAGGGGGATCAGCCCCAGCATTTT
>many|TRBJ2-7|TRBD2|TRBV3-1
CASSPRASGSYEQYF
TGTGCCAGCAGCCCCCGGGCTAGCGGTTCCTACGAGCAGTACTTC
>.|TRBJ2-7|.|TRBV7-6
CASSSGVVYEQYF
TGTGCCAGCAGCTCCGGGGTGGTCTACGAGCAGTACTTC
>few|TRBJ1-1|.|TRBV20-1
CSALRGPGTEAFF
TGCAGTGCCCTTCGGGGCCCCGGGACTGAAGCTTTCTTT
>once|TRBJ2-4|.|TRBV7-9
CASSLGLGLKDIQYF
TGTGCCAGCAGCTTAGGGCTAGGGCTCAAGGACATTCAGTACTTC
>.|TRBJ2-2|TRBD2|TRBV19
CASSIRGANTGELFF
TGTGCCAGTAGTATTCGGGGGGCGAACACCGGGGAGCTGTTTTTT
>few|TRBJ2-3|.|TRBV12-3/TRBV12-4
CASGSHQRPSGTDTQYF
TGTGCCAGCGGGAGCCATCAGCGGCCCTCTGGCACAGATACGCAGTATTTT
>.|TRBJ1-2|.|TRBV20-1
CSEGLGNGYTF
TGCAGTGAAGGGTTGGGGAATGGCTACACCTTC
>.|TRBJ2-1|TRBD2|TRBV20-1
CSARSVPGLAGGPSKSNEQFF
TGCAGTGCTAGATCCGTACCGGGACTAGCGGGGGGGCCCAGTAAGTCCAATGAGCAGTTCTTC
>.|TRBJ2-1|TRBD2|TRBV2
CASRTSGGAYSEQFF
TGTGCCAGCAGGACTAGCGGGGGGGCCTACAGTGAGCAGTTCTTC
>once|TRBJ1-5|.|TRBV7-8
CASSLARGISHQPQHF
TGTGCCAGCAGCTTAGCGCGGGGAATTTCTCATCAGCCCCAGCATTTT
>.|TRBJ2-1|.|TRBV6-5
CASSQTIANEQFF
TGTGCCAGCAGTCAAACGATAGCCAATGAGCAGTTCTTC
>.|TRBJ2-5|.|TRBV7-6
CASSSTTGAAETQYF
TGTGCCAGCAGCTCTACGACCGGGGCGGCGGAGACCCAGTACTTC
>few|TRBJ2-2|TRBD1|TRBV7-9
CASSQGVSNTGELFF
TGTGCCAGCAGCCAGGGGGTTTCGAACACCGGGGAGCTGTTTTTT
>.|TRBJ1-2|TRBD1|TRBV5-1
CASSRGGQGADYGYTF
TGCGCCAGCAGCCGGGGTGGACAGGGGGCGGACTATGGCTACACCTTC
>.|TRBJ2-1|.|TRBV6-6
CASGSRESQGFF
TGTGCCAGCGGGTCTAGGGAATCTCAAGGGTTCTTC
>.|TRBJ2-7|.|TRBV20-1
CSAKGVGPYEQYF
TGCAGTGCTAAGGGGGTAGGCCCCTACGAGCAGTACTTC
>few|TRBJ1-3|.|TRBV9
CASSVALGGYRSGNTIYF
TGTGCCAGCAGCGTAGCGCTGGGAGGGTATCGCTCTGGAAACACCATATATTTT
>many|TRBJ2-7|TRBD2|TRBV12-3/TRBV12-4
CASSLNGGAYEQYF
TGTGCCAGCAGTTTAAACGGGGGGGCCTACGAGCAGTACTTC
>.|TRBJ2-7|.|TRBV6-5
CASSYQGREQYF
TGTGCCAGCAGTTATCAGGGACGCGAGCAGTACTTC
>.|TRBJ2-1|.|TRBV7-3
CASSLRLGQGPGHEQFF
TGTGCCAGCAGCTTACGCCTGGGACAAGGACCGGGGCATGAGCAGTTCTTC
>.|TRBJ2-5|.|TRBV6-6
CASSYEGRRTSRETQYF
TGTGCCAGCAGTTACGAAGGGCGCCGAACAAGTAGGGAGACCCAGTACTTC